This T cell receptor beta chain was recovered during a study of a mutant IDH1 vaccine in newly diagnosed glioma. Generated by immunoSEQ multiplex PCR, the TCRdb table keeps only in-frame clones and is missing some. Among about 42,000 clones listed, 70% to 90% were seen once. As for this clone: Its antigen is undetermined.

Germline CDR1 and CDR2: MRHNA and SNTAGT. The CDR3 runs 16 residues. V shed 3 bases, J shed 1 base, and the junction held 4 bases outside the gene matches. Time point here: week 5, during vaccination. Topical imiquimod was applied with each vaccine dose, which held 300 ug of mutant IDH1 20-mer peptide. The input for sequencing was PBMCs, taken from a glioma patient whose treatment included an IDH1 peptide vaccine. The sequence was collected from a man aged 35 to 55 with glioma. The chain links TRBV6-4 to TRBJ2-3; 10 bases agree with TRBD2. The CDR3 region has the DNA TGTGCCAGCAGTGATTCTAGCGGGAGAGGCACAGATACGCAGTATTTT. Its protein is CASSDSSGRGTDTQYF.